This is a list of T cell receptor beta chains from one sample in a study of OX40 agonist ivuxolimab in advanced cancers. The repertoire was sequenced with immunoSEQ multiplex PCR; TCRdb's copy has only in-frame clones and lacks some. In the table there are 65,000 to 85,000 clones, roughly 86% of which are singletons. This sample comprised CD4+ or CD8+ T cells sorted from blood, obtained in a trial of the OX40 agonist ivuxolimab. These receptor sequences come from an adult with an advanced solid tumor such as melanoma, head and neck, liver or kidney cancer. Both conserved end residues are part of each CDR3. D genes are given only for firm matches. Part of the rows lack a size; the others show once, few, many or a class for expanded clones.

d_call clone_size j_call v_call cdr3_nt cdr3_aa
- - TRBJ1-2 TRBV28 TGTGCCAGCAGTTTAGGTGGGGGGGCATTAGGCTACACCTTC CASSLGGGALGYTF
- - TRBJ2-1 TRBV7-9 TGTGCCAGCAGCTTAGTTGATGAGCAGTTCTTC CASSLVDEQFF
- - TRBJ1-6 TRBV28 TGTGCCAGCAGTTTGACCACTTCACCCCTCCACTTT CASSLTTSPLHF
TRBD1 - TRBJ1-2 TRBV7-2 TGTGCCAGCAGCTTAGCCCCGGGACAGGGCGGAGGCTACACCTTC CASSLAPGQGGGYTF
TRBD1 - TRBJ1-6 TRBV6-6 TGTGCCAGCAGTTACTACAGGGGCAATTCACCCCTCCACTTT CASSYYRGNSPLHF
TRBD2 - TRBJ2-1 TRBV18 TGTGCCAGCTCTCAAGGCGGGGGGGCGAATGAGCAGTTCTTC CASSQGGGANEQFF
TRBD1 - TRBJ1-3 TRBV6-1 TGTGCCAGCAGTGAGCGGGACAGATCTGGAAACACCATATATTTT CASSERDRSGNTIYF
- - TRBJ2-2 TRBV5-1 TGCGCCAGCAGAATCCCACTGAACACCGGGGAGCTGTTTTTT CASRIPLNTGELFF
- - TRBJ1-2 TRBV6-5 TGTGCCAGCAGAACCCCAGGGACCAACTATGGCTACACCTTC CASRTPGTNYGYTF
TRBD2 - TRBJ2-5 TRBV12-5 TGTGCTAGTGGTTTGGGACTAGCGGGGGGCCAAGAGACCCAGTACTTC CASGLGLAGGQETQYF
- - TRBJ1-1 TRBV27 TGTGCCAGCAGGACTCGGACTGAAGCTTTCTTT CASRTRTEAFF
TRBD2 once TRBJ2-5 TRBV5-4 TGTGCCAGCAGCGACCAGCGGGGTATACAAGAGACCCAGTACTTC CASSDQRGIQETQYF
TRBD1 - TRBJ1-4 TRBV2 TGTGCCAGCAGCGCCGCCACAGGGGGTCCTGAAAAACTGTTTTTT CASSAATGGPEKLFF